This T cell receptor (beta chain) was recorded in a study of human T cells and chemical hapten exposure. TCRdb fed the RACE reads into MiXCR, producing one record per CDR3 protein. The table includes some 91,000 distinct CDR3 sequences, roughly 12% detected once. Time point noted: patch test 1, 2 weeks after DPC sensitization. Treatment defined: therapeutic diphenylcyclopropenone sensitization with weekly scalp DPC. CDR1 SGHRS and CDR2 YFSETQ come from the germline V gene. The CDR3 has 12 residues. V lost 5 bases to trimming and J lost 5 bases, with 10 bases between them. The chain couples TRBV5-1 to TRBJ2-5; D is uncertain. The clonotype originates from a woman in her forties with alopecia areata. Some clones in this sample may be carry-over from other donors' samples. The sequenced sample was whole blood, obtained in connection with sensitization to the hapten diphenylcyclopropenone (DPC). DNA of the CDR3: TGCGCCAGCAGTCACGAACCGGAGACCCAGTACTTC. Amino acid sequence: CASSHEPETQYF.